This TCR beta chain is from a study of graft-versus-host responses after intestinal transplantation. The wider study: All of the recipients had induction that used anti-thymocyte globulin, then tacrolimus and steroids for two to four years.

Regarding this clone: The antigen is unknown.

Here immunoSEQ multiplex PCR was the method, and the copy in TCRdb shows in-frame clones only, minus some. Of 15,000 to 20,000 clones in the sample, about 89% were seen once. Study-level points and caveats: GvH clones were identified in recipient marrow, with some first appearing in ileum or blood.

The specimen was bone marrow, collected 125 days after intestinal transplantation. This clonotype originated in a human patient who received an intestinal transplant, so some T cells may come from the graft donor.

The CDR3 nucleotides are TGTGCCACAACCGGGACTAGCGGGAGGGCCACGAGGGGTACGCAGTATTTT. This translates into CATTGTSGRATRGTQYF. The chain employs TRBV19 and TRBJ2-3; 16 nucleotides align to TRBD2. V lost 10 bases to trimming and J lost 8 bases; unmatched junction nucleotides: 15. Germline assignment: CDR1 LNHDA and CDR2 SQIVND (reference sequence). CDR3 length: 17 amino acids.